Below, 29 T cell receptor beta chains from the same sample are listed, as sequenced in a study of OX40 agonist ivuxolimab in advanced cancers. Profiled with immunoSEQ multiplex PCR; TCRdb holds only in-frame clones, not every one. The sample includes 66,000 or so clones, around 90% seen only once; the top ten take around 2.2%. Sequences were derived from CD4+ or CD8+ T cells sorted from blood, sampled in a trial of the OX40 agonist ivuxolimab. The receptors originated from an adult with an advanced solid tumor such as melanoma, head and neck, liver or kidney cancer.

This chain joins TRBV9 and TRBJ1-3; 11 bases are a match to TRBD1. The V gene end was trimmed by 4 bases and the J gene end by 8 bases; junction bases not matched to a gene: 5. There are 14 residues in the CDR3. In germline, CDR1 is SGDLS, CDR2 YYNGEE. The CDR3 nucleotides read TGTGCCAGCAGCAAGGACAGGGGGCAGGACACCATATATTTT. It specifies CASSKDRGQDTIYF.

The chain combines TRBV15 with TRBJ1-5, with D unresolved. CDR1 is LNHNV and CDR2 is YYDKDF in the germline V gene (reference sequence). Between the trimmed V and J ends, which lost 0 bases and 1 base, there was a span of 10 bases. The CDR3 length is 16 residues. The CDR3: CATSRDRVTSNQPQHF. The CDR3 bases are TGTGCCACCAGCAGAGATCGTGTGACGAGCAATCAGCCCCAGCATTTT.

The chain carries TRBV6-5 and TRBJ1-6; weak D call: TRBD1 (5 bases). There are 15 residues in the CDR3. The germline V and J ends were trimmed by 7 bases and 4 bases, with 14 bases remaining between them. Germline CDR1 MNHEY, CDR2 SVGAGI. The CDR3 spells CASKEGTTYNSPLHF. CDR3 nucleotide sequence: TGTGCCAGCAAAGAAGGGACGACTTATAATTCACCCCTCCACTTT.

This clone came up a few times. The chain carries TRBV5-6 and TRBJ1-1, with no clear D. Trimming removed 0 bases at V and 6 bases at J, with 21 bases between. CDR1 and CDR2 (germline): SGHDT, YYEEEE. CDR3 length equals 17 residues. The CDR3 DNA is TGTGCCAGCAGCTTGGGAGGTTATGGGCGTTTCAGCTCTGAAGCTTTCTTT. This gives the protein CASSLGGYGRFSSEAFF.

This chain links TRBV7-2 with TRBJ2-5; D not resolved. The V gene lost 5 bases and the J gene lost 8 bases, with 15 bases spanning the gap. This CDR3 contains 13 residues. Germline V lookup: CDR1 SGHTA, CDR2 FQGNSA. DNA of the CDR3: TGTGCCAGCAGCCCCTCGGACGCCAGAACCCAGTACTTC. Amino acid sequence: CASSPSDARTQYF. Full variable domain (rest looked up from reference TRBV7-2 and TRBJ2-5): GAGVSQSPSNKVTEKGKDVELRCDPISGHTALYWYRQSLGQGLEFLIYFQGNSAPDKSGLPSDRFSAERTGGSVSTLTIQRTQQEDSAVYLCASSPSDARTQYFGPGTRLLVL.

Only one count was recorded for this clone. This chain connects TRBV5-6 to TRBJ2-5, with D perhaps matching TRBD1 or TRBD2 (5 bases each). Germline CDR1 is SGHDT and CDR2 is YYEEEE. This CDR3 is 13 amino acids long. Trimming cost V 4 bases and J 8 bases, with 15 bases left between them. The CDR3 loop is CASSQGPQSTQYF. CDR3 in DNA: TGTGCCAGCAGCCAGGGACCCCAAAGTACCCAGTACTTC.

The chain recombines TRBV18 with TRBJ1-3; 9 bases agree with TRBD1. The CDR3 loop spans 15 amino acids. Germline values: CDR1 KGHSH, CDR2 LQKENI. Trimming removed 3 bases from V and 0 bases from J; junction bases left unmatched: 0. In DNA, the CDR3 is TGTGCCAGCTCACCGGGACAGGGCTCTGGAAACACCATATATTTT. Its translation: CASSPGQGSGNTIYF.

V gene TRBV29-1 combines with J gene TRBJ2-7; the match to TRBD1 covers 11 bases. The CDR3 sequence is 13 residues long. The germline gives CDR1 SQVTM, CDR2 ANQGSEA. The V segment lost 7 bases and the J segment 4 bases; nucleotides outside the gene matches: 6. CDR3 coding DNA: TGCAGCGCGATGGGACAGGGGGTGTACGAGCAGTACTTC. Encoded protein: CSAMGQGVYEQYF.

This clone is deemed medium-sized. The gene calls are TRBV2 and TRBJ2-2; no firm D call. The CDR3 sequence is 13 residues long. Germline CDR1 is SNHLY and CDR2 is FYNNEI. The ends were cut back, 4 bases at V and 6 bases at J, with 9 bases in the middle. The CDR3 nucleotides read TGTGCCAGCAGTGTACAAGGCCCCGGGGAGCTGTTTTTT. Translation: CASSVQGPGELFF.

This clone was found once. The V gene is TRBV15, the J gene TRBJ1-3; D unclear. V was clipped by 0 bases and J by 2 bases, with 2 bases between them. Per the germline V gene, CDR1 is LNHNV and CDR2 is YYDKDF (reference sequence). CDR3 size: 13 residues. Here the CDR3 DNA reads TGTGCCACCAGCAGAGAGGCTGGAAACACCATATATTTT. Protein product: CATSREAGNTIYF.

V and J are TRBV29-1 and TRBJ2-1, with D possibly TRBD2 on 5 matching bases. Trimming removed 4 bases from V and 9 bases from J, with 19 bases in between. The CDR3 is 14 amino acids. Germline CDR1 is SQVTM and CDR2 is ANQGSEA. CDR3 in amino acids: CSVVWERSGLEQFF. CDR3 in DNA: TGCAGCGTTGTATGGGAAAGGTCCGGACTTGAGCAGTTCTTC.

J is TRBJ1-5 and V is TRBV30; 7 nucleotides match TRBD1. CDR3 length equals 13 residues. The germline V gene encodes CDR1 GTSNPN and CDR2 SVGIG (reference sequence). J gave up 5 bases and V 5 bases, and 6 bases lay outside the gene matches. The CDR3 sequence: CAWQGGLDQPQHF. CDR3 in DNA: TGTGCCTGGCAGGGGGGACTCGATCAGCCCCAGCATTTT.

As for this clone: An end of the junction differs from the germline gene, which may be a read error. The chain is built from TRBV7-7 and TRBJ2-1; TRBD1 agrees at 11 bases. This CDR3 has 14 residues. The germline V gene encodes CDR1 SSHAT and CDR2 FNYEAQ (reference sequence). CDR3 residues: CASSRDRGGNEQFF. The CDR3 nucleotides are TGTGCTAGCAGCCGGGACAGGGGGGGGAATGAGCAGTTCTTC.

The chain has TRBV10-1 and TRBJ2-7, with a weak D call TRBD1 (5 bases). This CDR3 is built from 16 residues. The germline V gene encodes CDR1 WNHNN and CDR2 SYGVQD (reference sequence). V was cut by 6 bases and J by 2 bases, with 20 bases left in between. The DNA of the CDR3 is TGCGCCAGCAGCTCGCTAGGGGTGGCGGACGCCTACGAGCAGTACTTC. It yields the protein CASSSLGVADAYEQYF.

J is TRBJ1-1 and V is TRBV5-1, with 7 bases aligning to TRBD1. Trimming at V came to 4 bases and at J to 1 base, leaving 4 bases not matched to a gene. CDR3 length equals 14 residues. The germline V gene encodes CDR1 SGHRS and CDR2 YFSETQ. Written as DNA, the CDR3 is TGCGCCAGCAGCCGACAGGGCTGGAACACTGAAGCTTTCTTT. Its protein product is CASSRQGWNTEAFF.

The V call is TRBV9, the J call TRBJ2-5; 8 bases align to TRBD1. This CDR3 is built from 13 residues. The trim removed 1 base at V and 7 bases at J, leaving 3 bases unmatched. Germline CDR1 and CDR2: SGDLS and YYNGEE. Written as DNA, the CDR3 is TGTGCCAGCAGCGTACAGGGGGCCCGGACCCAGTACTTC. Protein: CASSVQGARTQYF.

This clone has a handful of counts. The CDR3 loop reads CASRGSGDRVYEQYF. In DNA form, the CDR3 reads TGTGCCAGCCGAGGGAGCGGGGACAGGGTCTACGAGCAGTACTTC. This chain joins TRBV14 and TRBJ2-7; 9 bases map to TRBD1. There are 15 residues in the CDR3. Germline loops: CDR1 SGHDN, CDR2 FVKESK. Losses at the gene ends were 8 bases for V and 3 bases for J; bases not matched to a gene: 11. The variable domain in full, with the rest retrieved from reference TRBV14 and TRBJ2-7, is EAGVTQFPSHSVIEKGQTVTLRCDPISGHDNLYWYRRVMGKEIKFLLHFVKESKQDESGMPNNRFLAERTGGTYSTLKVQPAELEDSGVYFCASRGSGDRVYEQYFGPGTRLTVT.

CDR3 nucleotides: TGTGCCAGCAGTCGGACAGGGGGGACTGAAGCTTTCTTT. This encodes CASSRTGGTEAFF. The chain employs TRBV6-6 and TRBJ1-1; 10 bases align to TRBD1. The V gene's germline CDR1 is MNHNY and CDR2 SVGAGI (reference sequence). V shed 5 bases, J shed 5 bases, and the junction held 2 bases outside the gene matches. The length of the CDR3 is 13 residues.

This chain joins TRBV15 and TRBJ2-3, with 8 positions matching TRBD2. The V gene's germline CDR1 is LNHNV and CDR2 YYDKDF (reference sequence). CDR3 length equals 16 residues. Trimming at V came to 4 bases and at J to 1 base, leaving 7 bases not matched to a gene. This CDR3 is CATSTSLAGRTDTQYF. CDR3 nucleotide sequence: TGTGCCACCAGCACCTCCCTAGCGGGCCGCACAGATACGCAGTATTTT.

The rearrangement joins TRBV28 to TRBJ1-5; TRBD1 agrees at 7 bases. Trimming cost V 7 bases and J 9 bases; bases outside gene matches: 18. The CDR3 totals 16 residues. In germline, CDR1 is MDHEN, CDR2 SYDVKM. The CDR3, as DNA: TGTGCCAGCACCTACGGGGCAGGGGGAGGCGCCGGGCCCCAGCATTTT. This codes for CASTYGAGGGAGPQHF.

V and J are TRBV10-3 and TRBJ2-7; maybe TRBD1 (5 bases). The V end lost 5 bases, the J end lost 7 bases, and 12 bases lay between the germline ends. The CDR3 contains 12 residues. Germline CDR1 is ENHRY and CDR2 is SYGVKD. Written as DNA, the CDR3 is TGTGCCATCAGTCCCCTTCAGGGAGAGCAGTACTTC. As protein: CAISPLQGEQYF.

The chain links TRBV28 to TRBJ1-5; D is undetermined. Looked up from germline, CDR1 is MDHEN and CDR2 is SYDVKM. The CDR3 contains 14 residues. V was cut by 4 bases and J by 0 bases, with 7 bases left in between. CDR3 nucleotides: TGTGCCAGCAGTTATTACTATAGCAATCAGCCCCAGCATTTT. This translates into CASSYYYSNQPQHF.

V and J are TRBV5-1 and TRBJ2-1; D remains unclear. V gave up 0 bases and J gave up 1 base, with 8 bases separating them. The CDR3 totals 15 residues. The germline V gene encodes CDR1 SGHRS and CDR2 YFSETQ. For the CDR3, the DNA is TGCGCCAGCAGCTTGGCAAGCGCTTCCTACAATGAGCAGTTCTTC. Amino acid sequence: CASSLASASYNEQFF.

The gene calls are TRBV5-6 and TRBJ1-2; perhaps TRBD1 as D (5 bases). Germline V gene lookup returns CDR1 SGHDT and CDR2 YYEEEE. The CDR3 runs 14 residues. The ends were cut back, 8 bases at V and 7 bases at J, with 21 bases in the middle. The CDR3 sequence: CASLRDPFEGGYTF. CDR3 coding DNA: TGTGCCAGTTTGCGGGACCCCTTTGAGGGTGGCTACACCTTC.

This chain links TRBV5-4 with TRBJ2-7; D not certain. The ends were cut back, 2 bases at V and 4 bases at J, with 7 bases in the middle. The CDR3 totals 12 residues. CDR1 SGHNT and CDR2 YYREEE come from the germline V gene (reference sequence). CDR3 coding DNA: TGTGCCAGCAGCTTATCCGTTTACGAGCAGTACTTC. It translates to CASSLSVYEQYF.

The sample holds a few counts of this clone. The V gene is TRBV7-9, the J gene TRBJ2-7; D call uncertain. The CDR3 is made up of 12 amino acids. Trimming left V 0 bases short and J 5 bases short, with 5 bases between. Germline V CDR1 and CDR2: SEHNR, FQNEAQ (reference sequence). The CDR3 protein is CASSLAVHEQYF. CDR3 nucleotides: TGTGCCAGCAGCTTAGCCGTCCACGAGCAGTACTTC.

This chain uses TRBV10-1 with TRBJ1-1; tentative D call: TRBD1 (6 bases). Germline CDR1 and CDR2: WNHNN and SYGVQD (reference sequence). The CDR3 totals 13 residues. V dropped 6 bases and J dropped 2 bases, with 10 bases sitting between them. In DNA, the CDR3 is TGCGCCAGCAGAGCGACAGGAAACACTGAAGCTTTCTTT. Its translation is CASRATGNTEAFF.

The V call is TRBV5-1, the J call TRBJ2-5, with 8 bases aligning to TRBD1. J gave up 5 bases and V 5 bases, and 8 bases lay outside the gene matches. This CDR3 is 14 amino acids long. Germline loops: CDR1 SGHRS, CDR2 YFSETQ. In DNA form, the CDR3 reads TGCGCCAGCAGTTCCGGACAGGGTGCGGAGACCCAGTACTTC. Its translation: CASSSGQGAETQYF.

In this sample, this clone turned up once. This rearrangement joins TRBV5-1 to TRBJ2-1; 13 bases match TRBD2. Germline trimming cut 4 bases from V and 8 bases from J; bases unmatched to any gene: 6. CDR1 SGHRS and CDR2 YFSETQ come from the germline V gene. The CDR3 has 15 amino acids. CDR3: CASSLGLAGVHEQFF. The CDR3 nucleotides read TGCGCCAGCAGCCTTGGACTAGCGGGAGTTCATGAGCAGTTCTTC. The full variable domain, with the rest looked up from reference TRBV5-1 and TRBJ2-1, is KAGVTQTPRYLIKTRGQQVTLSCSPISGHRSVSWYQQTPGQGLQFLFEYFSETQRNKGNFPGRFSGRQFSNSRSEMNVSTLELGDSALYLCASSLGLAGVHEQFFGPGTRLTVL.